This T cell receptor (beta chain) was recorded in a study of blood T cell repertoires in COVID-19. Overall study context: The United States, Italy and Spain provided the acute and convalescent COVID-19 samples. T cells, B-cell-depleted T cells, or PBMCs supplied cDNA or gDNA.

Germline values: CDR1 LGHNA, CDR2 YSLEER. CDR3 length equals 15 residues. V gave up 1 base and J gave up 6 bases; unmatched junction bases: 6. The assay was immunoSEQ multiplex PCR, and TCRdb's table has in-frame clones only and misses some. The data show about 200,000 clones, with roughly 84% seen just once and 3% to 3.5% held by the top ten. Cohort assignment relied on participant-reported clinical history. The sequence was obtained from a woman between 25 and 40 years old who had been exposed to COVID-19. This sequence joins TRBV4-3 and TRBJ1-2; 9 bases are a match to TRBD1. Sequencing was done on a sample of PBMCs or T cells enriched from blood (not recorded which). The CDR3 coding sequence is TGCGCCAGCAGCCAAGGTCTACGGGACAGGGATGGCTACACCTTC. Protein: CASSQGLRDRDGYTF.